The 29 T cell receptor beta chains presented below share a single source sample, sequenced in a study of blood T cell repertoires in COVID-19. Measured with immunoSEQ multiplex PCR; TCRdb has only the in-frame clones, and not every one. The sample holds 150,000 or so clones, approximately 84% seen once. The sequenced sample consisted of peripheral blood. All receptors derive from a human donor in a cohort sampled during active COVID-19.

V usage is TRBV19 and J usage is TRBJ2-6; D perhaps matches TRBD1 (6 bases). Per the germline V gene, CDR1 is LNHDA and CDR2 is SQIVND (reference sequence). Trimming shortened V by 3 bases and J by 2 bases, and 8 bases separated the two germline ends. The CDR3 covers 15 residues. This chain's CDR3 is CASSMDSAGANVLTF. CDR3 bases: TGTGCCAGTAGTATGGACAGCGCTGGGGCCAACGTCCTGACTTTC. The full variable domain, in which reference TRBV19 and TRBJ2-6 provide the parts outside the CDR3, is DGGITQSPKYLFRKEGQNVTLSCEQNLNHDAMYWYRQDPGQGLRLIYYSQIVNDFQKGDIAEGYSVSREKKESFPLTVTSAQKNPTAFYLCASSMDSAGANVLTFGAGSRLTVL.

The chain links TRBV19 to TRBJ2-7; 8 bases agree with TRBD1. The ends lost 3 bases at V and 9 bases at J; junction bases unmatched: 7. The CDR3 contains 13 residues. Germline values: CDR1 LNHDA, CDR2 SQIVND (reference sequence). Here the CDR3 DNA reads TGTGCCAGTAGTATTGTGACAGGGGAGCGGCAGTACGTC. Its protein is CASSIVTGERQYV.

The chain employs TRBV5-1 and TRBJ2-7, with D possibly being TRBD1 (5 bases). The CDR3 length is 13 residues. With 1 base removed from V and 7 bases from J, the gap between germline ends came to 12 bases. The germline CDR1 and CDR2 sequences are SGHRS and YFSETQ. The CDR3 sequence: CASSLQFREEQYF. CDR3 coding DNA: TGCGCCAGCAGCTTGCAGTTCAGGGAAGAGCAGTACTTC.

V usage is TRBV5-1 and J usage is TRBJ2-7; D uncertain. This CDR3 is built from 13 residues. The germline V gene has CDR1 SGHRS and CDR2 YFSETQ. Deletions cut 0 bases from V and 3 bases from J, with 7 bases between. The CDR3 sequence: CASSLVHYYEQYV. CDR3 bases: TGCGCCAGCAGCTTGGTTCACTACTACGAGCAGTACGTC.

This chain uses TRBV20-1 with TRBJ2-1; 8 bases line up with TRBD2. V gave up 3 bases and J gave up 7 bases; unmatched junction bases: 8. Germline values: CDR1 DFQATT, CDR2 SNEGSKA (reference sequence). CDR3 length equals 14 residues. The CDR3 DNA reads as TGCAGTGCTAGTGGCAGCGGGAGAACGAATGAGCAGTTCTTC. Residues: CSASGSGRTNEQFF.

This chain links TRBV7-8 with TRBJ1-1; a weak D match, TRBD1 (6 bases). The CDR3 has 15 amino acids. CDR1 SGHVS and CDR2 FQNEAQ come from the germline V gene. V lost 7 bases and J lost 3, with 18 bases in between. The CDR3 reads CASTNQLGADTEAFF. The CDR3 DNA reads TGTGCCAGCACCAACCAATTGGGGGCTGACACTGAAGCTTTCTTT.

The chain has TRBV27 and TRBJ1-2, with unresolved D. The CDR3 has 13 amino acids. Between the trimmed V and J ends, which lost 1 base and 6 bases, there was a span of 9 bases. Germline loops: CDR1 MNHEY, CDR2 SMNVEV (reference sequence). CDR3 nucleotides: TGTGCCAGCAGTTTATTTGTCGGAGATGGCTACACCTTC. It is translated as CASSLFVGDGYTF.

This rearrangement joins TRBV19 to TRBJ2-1; 7 bases map to TRBD2. The CDR3 consists of 15 residues. The ends lost 7 bases at V and 6 bases at J; junction bases unmatched: 12. Looked up from germline, CDR1 is LNHDA and CDR2 is SQIVND (reference sequence). The DNA for the CDR3 is TGTGCCAGTACCGCCCTAGGACTAGGTTCCAATGAGCAGTTCTTC. Translated: CASTALGLGSNEQFF. The full variable domain, its missing parts supplied by reference TRBV19 and TRBJ2-1, is DGGITQSPKYLFRKEGQNVTLSCEQNLNHDAMYWYRQDPGQGLRLIYYSQIVNDFQKGDIAEGYSVSREKKESFPLTVTSAQKNPTAFYLCASTALGLGSNEQFFGPGTRLTVL.

This rearrangement joins TRBV19 to TRBJ2-4; 7 positions agree with TRBD1. V lost 6 bases and J lost 3; bases outside the gene matches: 5. The CDR3 spans 14 residues. Germline CDR1 and CDR2: LNHDA and SQIVND (reference sequence). In DNA form, the CDR3 reads TGTGCCAGTAGAGACAGGGTTGGCAAAAACATTCAGTACTTC. This sequence encodes CASRDRVGKNIQYF.

The CDR3 region is CASMLAGPSGNEQFF. The CDR3 coding sequence is TGTGCCAGCATGTTGGCGGGGCCCTCGGGCAATGAGCAGTTCTTC. V usage is TRBV6-1 and J usage is TRBJ2-1; possibly TRBD2 for D (6 bases). There are 15 residues in the CDR3. Germline V gene data show CDR1 as MNHNS and CDR2 as SASEGT. V was clipped by 7 bases and J by 6 bases, with 19 bases between them.

V usage is TRBV2 and J usage is TRBJ2-3; no clear D gene. Per the germline V gene, CDR1 is SNHLY and CDR2 is FYNNEI. The CDR3 covers 14 residues. The V end was cut by 3 bases, the J end by 7 bases, with 14 bases between. CDR3 in DNA: TGTGCCAGCAGTGACCGAGGCTCCACCAATACGCAGTATTTT. Amino acids: CASSDRGSTNTQYF.

The gene calls are TRBV29-1 and TRBJ2-3; tentatively, D is TRBD2 (6 bases). The CDR3 loop spans 15 amino acids. With 3 bases removed from V and 2 bases from J, the gap between germline ends came to 15 bases. Germline V gene sequence: CDR1 SQVTM, CDR2 ANQGSEA. For the CDR3, the DNA is TGCAGCGTTGATTTAGCGGACTATTACACAGATACGCAGTATTTT. This translates into CSVDLADYYTDTQYF.

The chain is built from TRBV10-3 and TRBJ2-3, with 7 bases identical to TRBD2. From germline, CDR1 is ENHRY and CDR2 SYGVKD. Trimming at V came to 3 bases and at J to 1 base, leaving 7 bases not matched to a gene. The CDR3 contains 16 residues. CDR3: CAISDPGTKGTDTQYF. In DNA, the CDR3 is TGTGCCATCAGTGACCCCGGGACTAAGGGCACAGATACGCAGTATTTT.

This rearrangement joins TRBV6-1 to TRBJ2-1; 10 bases match TRBD2. The CDR3 loop spans 16 amino acids. J gave up 7 bases and V 3 bases, and 9 bases lay outside the gene matches. Germline-derived CDR1 and CDR2 are MNHNS and SASEGT. The CDR3 here is CASSEIGIAGGNEQFF. CDR3 in DNA: TGTGCCAGCAGTGAGATTGGGATAGCGGGAGGTAATGAGCAGTTCTTC.

This chain joins TRBV6-4 and TRBJ1-1; D is possibly TRBD1 (5 bases). Trimming removed 4 bases at V and 6 bases at J, with 18 bases between. The germline V gene has CDR1 MRHNA and CDR2 SNTAGT. The CDR3 spans 15 residues. CDR3 nucleotide sequence: TGTGCCAGCAGTGTCGAGATGGGGGGTGTGGCTGAAGCTTTCTTT. This gives the protein CASSVEMGGVAEAFF.

The genes are TRBV2 and TRBJ1-2; possible D gene TRBD1, 5 bases. The ends were cut back, 6 bases at V and 3 bases at J, with 14 bases in the middle. CDR3 length: 14 amino acids. Germline CDR1 reads SNHLY; CDR2 reads FYNNEI. In nucleotides, the CDR3 is TGTGCCAGCAGGGTGGGCGGAGGGGACTATGGCTACACCTTC. Translating gives CASRVGGGDYGYTF.

This chain joins TRBV5-5 and TRBJ1-1, with unresolved D. The germline CDR1 and CDR2 sequences are SGHKS and YYEKEE (reference sequence). The CDR3 has 13 residues. Trimming removed 0 bases at V and 2 bases at J, with 5 bases between. The CDR3 DNA reads as TGTGCCAGCAGCTTGGGGGCAAACACTGAAGCTTTCTTT. It codes for CASSLGANTEAFF.

For the CDR3, the DNA is TGTGCCAGCAGGGCTACAGGGTTCGTTTGGGGTGAAGCTTTCTTT. This gives the protein CASRATGFVWGEAFF. The rearrangement links TRBV5-6 to TRBJ1-1; weak D call: TRBD1 (6 bases). CDR3 size: 15 residues. V dropped 5 bases and J dropped 7 bases, with 21 bases sitting between them. Germline assignment: CDR1 SGHDT and CDR2 YYEEEE. The whole variable domain, remainder taken from reference TRBV5-6 and TRBJ1-1, is DAGVTQSPTHLIKTRGQQVTLRCSPKSGHDTVSWYQQALGQGPQFIFQYYEEEERQRGNFPDRFSGHQFPNYSSELNVNALLLGDSALYLCASRATGFVWGEAFFGQGTRLTVV.

This clone has a handful of counts. The V gene is TRBV5-5, the J gene TRBJ1-1; maybe TRBD1 (6 bases). Germline V gene data show CDR1 as SGHKS and CDR2 as YYEKEE (reference sequence). The ends were cut back, 1 base at V and 1 base at J, with 8 bases in the middle. The CDR3 runs to 14 residues. CDR3 amino acids: CASSLQGWNTEAFF. The CDR3 DNA follows: TGTGCCAGCAGCTTGCAGGGGTGGAACACTGAAGCTTTCTTT.

This chain links TRBV5-4 with TRBJ2-5, with D possibly matching TRBD1 (7 bases). V was pared by 4 bases and J by 3 bases, with 13 bases between. The CDR3 extends over 14 amino acids. The germline V gene has CDR1 SGHNT and CDR2 YYREEE (reference sequence). The CDR3 coding sequence is TGTGCCAGCAGCGGCAGGGGGGAGAAAGAGACCCAGTACTTC. Protein sequence: CASSGRGEKETQYF.

J is TRBJ2-5 and V is TRBV27, with TRBD2 as a possible D gene (6 bases). This CDR3 spans 14 amino acids. Looked up from germline, CDR1 is MNHEY and CDR2 is SMNVEV (reference sequence). V gave up 0 bases and J gave up 4 bases, with 9 bases separating them. CDR3 DNA: TGTGCCAGCAGTTTATCGACCGGGAGAGAGACCCAGTACTTC. This sequence encodes CASSLSTGRETQYF.

The V call is TRBV18, the J call TRBJ1-1; TRBD1 aligns across 7 bases. This CDR3 is 14 amino acids long. Germline V CDR1 and CDR2: KGHSH, LQKENI. With V trimmed by 3 bases and J by 4 bases, 5 bases remained unmatched. The CDR3 sequence is CASSPTGVGTEAFF. DNA for the CDR3: TGTGCCAGCTCACCTACAGGGGTGGGCACTGAAGCTTTCTTT.

The chain is built from TRBV18 and TRBJ1-1, with D maybe TRBD1 (6 bases). From germline, CDR1 is KGHSH and CDR2 LQKENI. This CDR3 is 14 amino acids long. Trimming removed 3 bases at V and 5 bases at J, with 13 bases between. The CDR3 DNA reads as TGTGCCAGCTCACCTGGGGGCCGAGCAACTGAAGCTTTCTTT. Protein: CASSPGGRATEAFF. Variable domain in full (rest from reference TRBV18 and TRBJ1-1): NAGVMQNPRHLVRRRGQEARLRCSPMKGHSHVYWYRQLPEEGLKFMVYLQKENIIDESGMPKERFSAEFPKEGPSILRIQQVVRGDSAAYFCASSPGGRATEAFFGQGTRLTVV.

This clone was counted once. This chain links TRBV19 with TRBJ1-4; no firm D call. Germline V gene sequence: CDR1 LNHDA, CDR2 SQIVND (reference sequence). The CDR3 length is 14 residues. The V gene lost 1 base and the J gene lost 7 bases, with 10 bases spanning the gap. In DNA, the CDR3 is TGTGCCAGTAGTATAGTCGGTGGAGGTGAAAAACTGTTTTTT. Its protein is CASSIVGGGEKLFF.

This clone has a single count. V usage is TRBV11-2 and J usage is TRBJ1-6; 10 nucleotides line up with TRBD1. The germline CDR1 and CDR2 sequences are SGHAT and FQNNGV. CDR3 length equals 15 residues. V dropped 2 bases and J dropped 8; count of bases not matched to a gene: 3. This CDR3 is CASSLRDRGHSPLHF. For the CDR3, the DNA is TGTGCCAGCAGCTTAAGGGACAGGGGTCATTCACCCCTCCACTTT.

V and J are TRBV19 and TRBJ1-1, with 10 bases identical to TRBD1. Losses at the gene ends were 1 base for V and 5 bases for J; bases not matched to a gene: 4. CDR1 and CDR2 from the germline V gene are LNHDA and SQIVND (reference sequence). CDR3 length: 15 amino acids. The CDR3 bases are TGTGCCAGTAGTATAGGACAGGGGGCGCGGACTGAAGCTTTCTTT. Translation: CASSIGQGARTEAFF.

The chain couples TRBV19 to TRBJ1-3, with D maybe TRBD1 (6 bases). Germline V CDR1 and CDR2: LNHDA, SQIVND (reference sequence). Trimming took off 4 bases at V and 0 bases at J, with 10 bases between the two ends. There are 15 residues in the CDR3. CDR3 in DNA: TGTGCCAGTAGTACCTACAGGGACTCTGGAAACACCATATATTTT. Encoded protein: CASSTYRDSGNTIYF.

This rearrangement joins TRBV6-4 to TRBJ2-7; 9 bases fit TRBD2. Germline CDR1 reads MRHNA; CDR2 reads SNTAGT. The CDR3 consists of 15 residues. After removal of 3 bases from V and 4 bases from J, the junction contained 7 bases not matched to a gene. CDR3 protein: CASSEKGLATYEQYV. DNA for the CDR3: TGTGCCAGCAGTGAGAAAGGACTAGCGACTTACGAGCAGTACGTC.

J is TRBJ2-4 and V is TRBV15, with D unclear. The V gene lost 1 base and the J gene lost 4 bases, with 8 bases spanning the gap. Germline values: CDR1 LNHNV, CDR2 YYDKDF (reference sequence). This CDR3 has 14 amino acids. CDR3 residues: CATSRGGGKNIQYF. The CDR3 DNA follows: TGTGCCACCAGCAGAGGCGGTGGAAAAAACATTCAGTACTTC.